The 13 T cell receptor beta chains given below trace back to one sample, sequenced in a study of yellow fever vaccine responses in identical twins. MiXCR, applied by TCRdb to the RT-PCR reads, yields one record per CDR3 protein. The table lists about 460 distinct CDR3 sequences, over 60% of them singletons. This specimen consisted of T cells from blood (PBMCs), unsorted or a sorted subset (not recorded which), obtained before or after yellow fever vaccination (not recorded which). These receptors all come from a female donor who received the yellow fever vaccine.

Remarks on this clonotype: One end of the junction fails to match germline, which may point to a read error. CDR3 amino acids: CASSPGGRNTEAFF. In nucleotides, the CDR3 is TGTGCTAGCAGCCCGGGGGGGCGGAACACTGAAGCTTTCTTT. This chain joins TRBV7-7 and TRBJ1-1, with D possibly TRBD1 on 6 matching bases. Germline-derived CDR1 and CDR2 are SSHAT and FNYEAQ (reference sequence). The CDR3 totals 14 residues.

The chain combines TRBV7-2 with TRBJ2-1; no clear D gene. The CDR3 runs to 14 residues. Germline V lookup: CDR1 SGHTA, CDR2 FQGNSA. Trimming pared 4 bases from V and 7 bases from J, leaving 14 bases between. This CDR3 reads CASSSPDPLNEQFF. DNA for the CDR3: TGTGCCAGCAGCTCTCCTGATCCTTTAAATGAGCAGTTCTTC. Full variable domain (remainder filled in from reference TRBV7-2 and TRBJ2-1): GAGVSQSPSNKVTEKGKDVELRCDPISGHTALYWYRQSLGQGLEFLIYFQGNSAPDKSGLPSDRFSAERTGGSVSTLTIQRTQQEDSAVYLCASSSPDPLNEQFFGPGTRLTVL.

Sample share makes this clonotype hyperexpanded. The chain uses TRBV4-1 and TRBJ1-2, with D tentatively TRBD1 (5 bases). This CDR3 has 15 amino acids. Germline CDR1 and CDR2: MGHRA and YSYEKL. V was clipped by 1 base and J by 4 bases, with 13 bases between them. This CDR3 is CASSQVAGTSYGYTF. CDR3 bases: TGCGCCAGCAGCCAAGTGGCAGGGACCAGCTATGGCTACACCTTC.

The rearrangement links TRBV4-3 to TRBJ2-1; D call uncertain. CDR1 LGHNA and CDR2 YSLEER come from the germline V gene. This CDR3 is built from 16 residues. V lost 0 bases and J lost 0, with 9 bases in between. This chain's CDR3 is CASSQDALSSYNEQFF. CDR3 bases: TGCGCCAGCAGCCAAGATGCGTTAAGCTCCTACAATGAGCAGTTCTTC.

V is TRBV12-3 or TRBV12-4 and J is TRBJ1-6; no definite D call. The CDR3 sequence is 13 residues long. Trimming stripped 4 bases from V and 10 bases from J, with 11 bases between. DNA of the CDR3: TGTGCCAGCAGTTACCCTAATCAGTCACCCCTCCACTTT. Translation: CASSYPNQSPLHF.

This sequence joins TRBV5-6 and TRBJ2-1; tentatively, D is TRBD1 or TRBD2 (5 bases each). V was trimmed by 4 bases and J by 7 bases, leaving 15 bases between them. The CDR3 has 14 amino acids. Per the germline V gene, CDR1 is SGHDT and CDR2 is YYEEEE. The CDR3 protein is CASSDGTLGNEQFF. The CDR3 region has the DNA TGTGCCAGCAGCGACGGGACGTTAGGGAATGAGCAGTTCTTC.

V gene TRBV3-1 combines with J gene TRBJ2-1; 9 nucleotides line up with TRBD2. CDR3 size: 17 residues. Trimming took 5 bases from V and 6 from J; bases not matched to a gene: 14. Germline loops: CDR1 LGHDT, CDR2 YNNKEL (reference sequence). The CDR3 reads CASSVRAGGPRGNEQFF. Here the CDR3 DNA reads TGTGCCAGCAGCGTCCGAGCGGGAGGACCCCGCGGCAATGAGCAGTTCTTC.

The chain links TRBV4-1 to TRBJ1-2; D gene ambiguous. Germline CDR1 is MGHRA and CDR2 is YSYEKL. V was clipped by 1 base and J by 8 bases, with 14 bases between them. The CDR3 length is 14 residues. In DNA, the CDR3 is TGCGCCAGCAGCCAAGGCGTCAGGCTCGGGGGCTACACCTTC. Its protein is CASSQGVRLGGYTF.

The chain couples TRBV7-3 to TRBJ2-2, with a weak D call TRBD1 (5 bases). This CDR3 comprises 12 residues. V gave up 6 bases and J gave up 7 bases, with 9 bases separating them. CDR1 is SGHTA and CDR2 is FQGTGA in the germline V gene. CDR3 nucleotides: TGTGCCAGCAGTCCGCAGGGCGGGGAGCTGTTTTTT. It yields the protein CASSPQGGELFF.

This sequence joins TRBV7-3 and TRBJ2-3; 8 nucleotides align to TRBD2. The CDR3 consists of 13 residues. V trimming: 5 bases; J trimming: 6 bases; junction bases outside the gene matches: 4. CDR1 and CDR2 (germline): SGHTA, FQGTGA. CDR3 nucleotides: TGTGCCAGCAGCAAGCGGGAGCGTGATACGCAGTATTTT. Amino acid sequence: CASSKRERDTQYF.

This sequence joins TRBV23-1 and TRBJ1-2; the match to TRBD1 covers 11 bases. TRBV23-1 carries the ORF label, with uncertain function. This CDR3 spans 16 amino acids. V lost 3 bases, J lost 5 bases, and 8 bases stayed unmatched. CDR3 residues: CASSQSGTGGLYGYTF. CDR3 nucleotide sequence: TGCGCCAGCAGTCAGTCCGGGACAGGGGGGCTTTATGGCTACACCTTC.

This clonotype was seen a few times. This sequence joins TRBV4-1 and TRBJ1-5, with 9 bases aligning to TRBD1. Trimming at V came to 5 bases and at J to 0 bases, leaving 8 bases not matched to a gene. Germline CDR1 is MGHRA and CDR2 is YSYEKL. The CDR3 is made up of 17 amino acids. Here the CDR3 reads CASSGTGTDYSNQPQHF. Written as DNA, the CDR3 is TGCGCCAGCAGCGGGACAGGGACCGACTATAGCAATCAGCCCCAGCATTTT.

The J gene is TRBJ2-2, the V gene TRBV5-6, with D perhaps matching TRBD2 (6 bases). The germline V gene has CDR1 SGHDT and CDR2 YYEEEE. V was shortened by 4 bases and J by 2 bases, with 24 bases between the two germline ends. This CDR3 has 19 residues. The CDR3 protein is CASSAGIPKPSANTGELFF. The CDR3 DNA sequence: TGTGCCAGCAGCGCCGGAATTCCAAAGCCTAGCGCTAACACCGGGGAGCTGTTTTTT.